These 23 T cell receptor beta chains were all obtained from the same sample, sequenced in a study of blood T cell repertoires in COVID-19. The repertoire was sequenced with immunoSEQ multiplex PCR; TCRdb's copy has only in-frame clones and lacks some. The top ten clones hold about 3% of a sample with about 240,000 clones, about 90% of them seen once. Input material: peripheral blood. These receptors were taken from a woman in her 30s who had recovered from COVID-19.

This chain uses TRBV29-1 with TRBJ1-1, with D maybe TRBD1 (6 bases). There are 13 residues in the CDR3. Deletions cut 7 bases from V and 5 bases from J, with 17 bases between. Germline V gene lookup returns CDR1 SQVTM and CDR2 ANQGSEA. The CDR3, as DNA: TGCAGCGCCCCACTTAAACAGGGTACTGAAGCTTTCTTT. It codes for CSAPLKQGTEAFF.

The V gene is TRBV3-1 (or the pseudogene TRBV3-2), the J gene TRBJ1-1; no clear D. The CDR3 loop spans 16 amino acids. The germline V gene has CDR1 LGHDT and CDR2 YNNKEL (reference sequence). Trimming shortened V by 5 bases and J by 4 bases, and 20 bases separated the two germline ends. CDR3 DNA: TGTGCCAGCAGCGCCCGACCCGGGGTTTATTCCACTGAAGCTTTCTTT. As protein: CASSARPGVYSTEAFF.

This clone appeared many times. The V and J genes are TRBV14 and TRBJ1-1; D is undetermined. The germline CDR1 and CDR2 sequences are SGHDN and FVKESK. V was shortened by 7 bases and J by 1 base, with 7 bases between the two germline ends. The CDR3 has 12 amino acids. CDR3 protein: CASTAANTEAFF. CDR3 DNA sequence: TGTGCCAGCACCGCGGCGAACACTGAAGCTTTCTTT.

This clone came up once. Written as DNA, the CDR3 is TGTGCCAGCTCACCAGAAGGGGGCCGGGAGACCCAGTACTTC. It yields the protein CASSPEGGRETQYF. This chain joins TRBV18 and TRBJ2-5, with 7 bases aligning to TRBD1. The CDR3 spans 14 residues. With V trimmed by 2 bases and J by 5 bases, 5 bases remained unmatched. CDR1 and CDR2 (germline): KGHSH, LQKENI.

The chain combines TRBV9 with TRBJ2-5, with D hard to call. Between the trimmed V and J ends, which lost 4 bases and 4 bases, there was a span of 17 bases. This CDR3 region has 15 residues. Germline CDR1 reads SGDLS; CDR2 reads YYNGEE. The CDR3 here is CASSPLGTWVETQYF. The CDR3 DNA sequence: TGTGCCAGCAGCCCCCTAGGAACGTGGGTAGAGACCCAGTACTTC.

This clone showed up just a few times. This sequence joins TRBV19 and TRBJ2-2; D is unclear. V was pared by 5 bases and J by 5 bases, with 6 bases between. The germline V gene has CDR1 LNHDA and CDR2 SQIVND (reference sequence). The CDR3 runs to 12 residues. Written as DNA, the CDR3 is TGTGCCAGTAGTGGAGAGACCGGGGAGCTGTTTTTT. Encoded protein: CASSGETGELFF.

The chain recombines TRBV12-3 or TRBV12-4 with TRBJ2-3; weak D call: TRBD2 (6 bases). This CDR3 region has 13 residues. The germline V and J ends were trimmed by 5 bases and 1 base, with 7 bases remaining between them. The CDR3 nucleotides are TGTGCCAGCAGTCAGCGGGGCACAGATACGCAGTATTTT. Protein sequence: CASSQRGTDTQYF.

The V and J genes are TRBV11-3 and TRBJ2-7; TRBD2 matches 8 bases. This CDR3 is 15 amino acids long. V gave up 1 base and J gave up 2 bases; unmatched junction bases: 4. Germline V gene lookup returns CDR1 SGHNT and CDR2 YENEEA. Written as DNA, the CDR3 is TGTGCCAGCAGCTTAGGAGCGGGGGCCACCTACGAGCAGTACTTC. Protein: CASSLGAGATYEQYF.

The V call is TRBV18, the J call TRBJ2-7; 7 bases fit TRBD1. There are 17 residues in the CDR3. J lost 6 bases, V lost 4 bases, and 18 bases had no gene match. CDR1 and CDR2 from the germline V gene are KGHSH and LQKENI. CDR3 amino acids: CASSRTSETGTAIEQYF. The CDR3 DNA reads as TGTGCCAGCTCACGGACGTCCGAGACAGGGACGGCGATCGAGCAGTACTTC.

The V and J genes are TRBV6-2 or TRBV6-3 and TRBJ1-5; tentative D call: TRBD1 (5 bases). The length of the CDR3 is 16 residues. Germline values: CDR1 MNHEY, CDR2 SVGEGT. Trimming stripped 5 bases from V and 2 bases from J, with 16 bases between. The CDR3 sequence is CASSRSQGPGNQPQHF. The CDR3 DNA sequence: TGTGCCAGCAGTAGAAGCCAGGGTCCGGGCAATCAGCCCCAGCATTTT.

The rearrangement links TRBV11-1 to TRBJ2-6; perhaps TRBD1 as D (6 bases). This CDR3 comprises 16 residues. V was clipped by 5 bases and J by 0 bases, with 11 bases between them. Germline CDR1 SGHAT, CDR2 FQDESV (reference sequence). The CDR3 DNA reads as TGTGCCAGCAGCCCTACAGGGATCTCTGGGGCCAACGTCCTGACTTTC. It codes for CASSPTGISGANVLTF.

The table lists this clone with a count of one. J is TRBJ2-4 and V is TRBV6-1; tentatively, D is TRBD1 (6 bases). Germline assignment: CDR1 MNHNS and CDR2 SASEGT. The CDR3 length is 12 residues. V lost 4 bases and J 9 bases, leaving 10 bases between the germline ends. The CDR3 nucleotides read TGTGCCAGCAGTGTAGGGGGTGGCATTCAGTACTTC. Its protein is CASSVGGGIQYF.

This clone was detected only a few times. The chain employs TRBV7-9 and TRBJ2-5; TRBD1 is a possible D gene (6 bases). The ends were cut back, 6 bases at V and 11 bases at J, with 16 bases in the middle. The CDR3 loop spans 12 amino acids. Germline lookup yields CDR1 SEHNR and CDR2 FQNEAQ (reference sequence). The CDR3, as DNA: TGTGCCAGCAGACAACCCCAGGGGAAGCAGTACTTC. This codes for CASRQPQGKQYF.

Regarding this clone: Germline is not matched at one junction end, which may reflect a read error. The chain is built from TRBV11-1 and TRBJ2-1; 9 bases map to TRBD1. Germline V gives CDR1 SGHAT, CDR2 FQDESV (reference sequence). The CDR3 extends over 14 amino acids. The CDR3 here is CASSLAGPQGASIF. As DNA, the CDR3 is TGTGCCAGCAGCTTAGCGGGCCCACAGGGGGCCTCGATCTTC. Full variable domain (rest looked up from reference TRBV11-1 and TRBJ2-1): EAEVAQSPRYKITEKSQAVAFWCDPISGHATLYWYRQILGQGPELLVQFQDESVVDDSQLPKDRFSAERLKGVDSTLKIQPAELGDSAMYLCASSLAGPQGASIFGPGTRLTVL.

CDR3 sequence reads: CASSLDGPVYGYTF. The CDR3 DNA reads TGTGCCAGCAGCTTAGATGGGCCAGTATATGGCTACACCTTC. The chain joins TRBV7-2 to TRBJ1-2; D unclear. Trimming pared 1 base from V and 5 bases from J, leaving 11 bases between. The CDR3 length is 14 residues. Germline lookup yields CDR1 SGHTA and CDR2 FQGNSA.

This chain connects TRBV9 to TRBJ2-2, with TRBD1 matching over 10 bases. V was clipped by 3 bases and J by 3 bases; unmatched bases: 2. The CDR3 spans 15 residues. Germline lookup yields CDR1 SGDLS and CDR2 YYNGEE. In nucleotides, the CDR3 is TGTGCCAGCAGCGCGGGGACAGGGGACACCGGGGAGCTGTTTTTT. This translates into CASSAGTGDTGELFF. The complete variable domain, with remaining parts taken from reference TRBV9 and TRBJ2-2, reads DSGVTQTPKHLITATGQRVTLRCSPRSGDLSVYWYQQSLDQGLQFLIQYYNGEERAKGNILERFSAQQFPDLHSELNLSSLELGDSALYFCASSAGTGDTGELFFGEGSRLTVL.

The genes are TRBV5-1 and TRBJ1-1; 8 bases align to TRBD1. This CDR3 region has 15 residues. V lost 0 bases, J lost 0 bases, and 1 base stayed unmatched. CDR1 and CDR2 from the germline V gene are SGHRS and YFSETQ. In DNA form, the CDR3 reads TGCGCCAGCAGCTTGGGGACAGGGCTGAACACTGAAGCTTTCTTT. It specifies CASSLGTGLNTEAFF.

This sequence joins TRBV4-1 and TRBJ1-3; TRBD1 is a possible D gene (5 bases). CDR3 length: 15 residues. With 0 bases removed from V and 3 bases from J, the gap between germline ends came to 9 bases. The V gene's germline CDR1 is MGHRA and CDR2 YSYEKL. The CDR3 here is CASSQDSGYGNTIYF. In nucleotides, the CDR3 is TGCGCCAGCAGCCAAGATTCAGGGTATGGAAACACCATATATTTT.

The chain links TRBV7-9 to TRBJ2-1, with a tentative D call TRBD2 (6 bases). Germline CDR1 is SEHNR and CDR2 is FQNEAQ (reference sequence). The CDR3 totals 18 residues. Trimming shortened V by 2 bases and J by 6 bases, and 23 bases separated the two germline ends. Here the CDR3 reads CASSLIGGLPWDGNEQFF. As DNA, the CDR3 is TGTGCCAGCAGCTTAATCGGGGGTTTGCCATGGGACGGCAATGAGCAGTTCTTC.

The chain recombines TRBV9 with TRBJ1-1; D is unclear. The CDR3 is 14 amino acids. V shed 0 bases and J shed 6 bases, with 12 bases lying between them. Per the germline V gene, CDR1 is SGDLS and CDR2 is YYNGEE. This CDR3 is CASSVGGDGAEAFF. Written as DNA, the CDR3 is TGTGCCAGCAGCGTAGGAGGCGATGGAGCTGAAGCTTTCTTT.

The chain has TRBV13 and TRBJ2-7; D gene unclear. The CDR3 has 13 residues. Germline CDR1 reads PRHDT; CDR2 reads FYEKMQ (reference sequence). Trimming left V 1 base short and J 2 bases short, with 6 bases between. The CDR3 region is CASSLAATYEQYF. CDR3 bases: TGTGCCAGCAGCTTAGCAGCGACCTACGAGCAGTACTTC. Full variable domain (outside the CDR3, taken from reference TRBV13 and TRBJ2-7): AAGVIQSPRHLIKEKRETATLKCYPIPRHDTVYWYQQGPGQDPQFLISFYEKMQSDKGSIPDRFSAQQFSDYHSELNMSSLELGDSALYFCASSLAATYEQYFGPGTRLTVT.

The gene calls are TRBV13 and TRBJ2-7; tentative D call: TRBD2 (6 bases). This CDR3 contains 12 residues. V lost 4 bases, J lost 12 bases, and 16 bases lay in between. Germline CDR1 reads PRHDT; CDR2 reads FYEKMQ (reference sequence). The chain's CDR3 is CASSSSEGTVYF. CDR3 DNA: TGTGCCAGCAGCTCTTCGGAGGGGACTGTGTACTTC.

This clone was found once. CDR3 region: CASSYATWGGDTEAFF. Written as DNA, the CDR3 is TGTGCCAGCAGTTACGCGACCTGGGGGGGGGACACTGAAGCTTTCTTT. The V gene is TRBV6-5, the J gene TRBJ1-1; D perhaps matches TRBD1 (5 bases). The CDR3 runs to 16 residues. V dropped 2 bases and J dropped 3 bases, with 16 bases sitting between them. The germline V gene encodes CDR1 MNHEY and CDR2 SVGAGI.